The clone carrying this T cell receptor beta chain has more than one count but fewer than ten. Antigen unknown. Then a second PCR, running about 7 to 11 cycles, was carried out with a sample-barcoded 5' primer and a J-beta primer mix. MiXCR, run by TCRdb on the 5' RACE reads, gives a single entry per CDR3 protein. The sample has approximately 760,000 distinct CDR3 sequences, roughly 25% seen once. The entry originates in a study of blood T cells in healthy people across ages. Roughly 10 milliliters of peripheral blood were drawn from each donor. Study results and caveats: Age showed a roughly linear inverse relationship with TCR beta diversity per million T cells.

In germline, CDR1 is SGHRS, CDR2 YFSETQ. The ends were cut back, 2 bases at V and 0 bases at J, with 20 bases in the middle. The CDR3 spans 19 residues. The data also belong to a second study, concerning T cells of mothers and their children. That report adds: All extracted RNA went into cDNA synthesis, around 1.4 ug per 15 ul. Mothers yielded over 8.5 million CDR3 reads, children about 3 million each.

Source material: blood. The clonotype originates from a boy younger than 18 in good health. The genes are TRBV5-1 and TRBJ2-2; possibly TRBD2 for D (5 bases). The CDR3 protein is CASSFSRPLRVANTGELFF. The CDR3 DNA reads as TGCGCCAGCAGCTTCTCAAGGCCTTTGAGGGTCGCGAACACCGGGGAGCTGTTTTTT. The whole variable domain, filled in from reference TRBV5-1 and TRBJ2-2, reads KAGVTQTPRYLIKTRGQQVTLSCSPISGHRSVSWYQQTPGQGLQFLFEYFSETQRNKGNFPGRFSGRQFSNSRSEMNVSTLELGDSALYLCASSFSRPLRVANTGELFFGEGSRLTVL.